These 16 T cell receptor beta chains originate from one sample sequenced in a study of molecular identifiers for immune sequencing clone quantification. Each CDR3 protein gets one entry after TCRdb re-called the PCR reads with MiXCR. This sample has just over 95,000 distinct CDR3 sequences, with approximately 25% found just once. Source material: naive CD8+ T cells from blood, with Jurkat cell RNA spiked in. Subset reported: FACS-sorted CD8+CD4-CCR7+CD45RA+ naive T cells. These receptors were obtained from a human donor in good health. Some libraries in this study had Jurkat cell RNA spiked in.

There are many counts of this clonotype. The V gene is TRBV7-9, the J gene TRBJ2-1, with 8 bases fitting TRBD2. Germline lookup yields CDR1 SEHNR and CDR2 FQNEAQ (reference sequence). V was clipped by 2 bases and J by 8 bases; unmatched bases: 8. This CDR3 spans 15 amino acids. The DNA for the CDR3 is TGTGCCAGCAGCTTATCGCGGGAGGAGGTGTATGAGCAGTTCTTC. Amino acid sequence: CASSLSREEVYEQFF.

Regarding this clonotype: At one end, the junction sequence differs from germline, possibly due to a read error. This sequence joins TRBV27 and TRBJ1-2, with D tentatively TRBD1 (5 bases). Germline V gene data show CDR1 as MNHEY and CDR2 as SMNVEV (reference sequence). The CDR3 runs to 15 residues. CDR3 nucleotides: TGTGCCAGCAGTCCTCCCCCGACAGTGAACTATGGCCACACCTTC. Translation: CASSPPPTVNYGHTF.

This clonotype was seen a few times. A much more abundant neighbour one base away suggests this may be a read error. The V call is TRBV28, the J call TRBJ2-7; 7 nucleotides agree with TRBD2. Germline V gene data show CDR1 as MDHEN and CDR2 as SYDVKM. This CDR3 has 14 residues. The CDR3 loop reads CASSSRGGILEQHF. The CDR3 coding sequence is TGTGCCAGCAGCTCGAGGGGAGGGATACTCGAGCAGCACTTC.

V and J are TRBV12-3 or TRBV12-4 and TRBJ2-1; 7 nucleotides match TRBD1. The CDR3 has 12 residues. J was trimmed by 8 bases and V by 11 bases; bases with no gene match: 9. The CDR3 sequence: CALRGQVDEQFF. CDR3 in DNA: TGTGCCCTCAGAGGACAGGTTGATGAGCAGTTCTTC.

CDR3 sequence: CASSSGQVSGANVLTF. CDR3 sequence (DNA): TGTGCCAGCAGCTCGGGTCAGGTCTCTGGGGCCAACGTCCTGACTTTC. The chain recombines TRBV5-6 with TRBJ2-6; D not resolved. Germline-derived CDR1 and CDR2 are SGHDT and YYEEEE. This CDR3 comprises 16 residues. V was shortened by 3 bases and J by 0 bases, with 10 bases between the two germline ends.

This clonotype appeared many times. The chain uses TRBV6-2 or TRBV6-3 and TRBJ2-7; no clear D gene. Per germline, CDR1 MNHEY and CDR2 SVGEGT. With 2 bases removed from V and 3 bases from J, the gap between germline ends came to 8 bases. This CDR3 spans 13 amino acids. CDR3 region: CASSYGQYYEQYF. In nucleotides, the CDR3 is TGTGCCAGCAGTTACGGCCAGTACTACGAGCAGTACTTC.

About this clonotype itself: Being one base from a much bigger clone, this may be a read error. The rearrangement joins TRBV15 to TRBJ1-5; D gene ambiguous. The CDR3 loop spans 12 amino acids. CDR1 and CDR2 (germline): LNHNV, YYDKDF (reference sequence). CDR3 sequence: CAASGRNQPQHF. Here the CDR3 DNA reads TGTGCCGCCAGCGGTCGGAATCAGCCCCAGCATTTT.

This clonotype has a count of ten or more. This rearrangement joins TRBV6-5 to TRBJ2-3; the D gene could be TRBD1 or TRBD2 (5 bases each). This CDR3 is 15 amino acids long. The germline CDR1 and CDR2 sequences are MNHEY and SVGAGI. V shed 2 bases and J shed 5 bases, with 14 bases lying between them. The CDR3 coding sequence is TGTGCCAGCAGTTACGAGGGGTTCGTGGAAGATACGCAGTATTTT. It specifies CASSYEGFVEDTQYF.

The genes are TRBV7-2 and TRBJ2-1; 7 bases fit TRBD2. The CDR3 spans 16 residues. Trimming removed 2 bases from V and 3 bases from J; junction bases left unmatched: 7. Looked up from germline, CDR1 is SGHTA and CDR2 is FQGNSA. As DNA, the CDR3 is TGTGCCAGCAGCTTACTCAGGGAGGGCCTCTACAATGAGCAGTTCTTC. This encodes CASSLLREGLYNEQFF.

Remarks on this clonotype: It may be a read error: a sequence one base away is much more abundant. The rearrangement links TRBV20-1 to TRBJ2-7; D remains ambiguous. The length of the CDR3 is 13 residues. Trimming took 0 bases from V and 2 from J, leaving 8 bases between them. Germline-derived CDR1 and CDR2 are DFQATT and SNEGSKA (reference sequence). The CDR3 DNA reads TGCAGTGCTAGAGATCCGGATGCCTACGAGCAGTACTTC. Protein product: CSARDPDAYEQYF.

With respect to this clonotype: Because the CDR3 is missing its conserved closing phenylalanine or tryptophan, this is likely a read error. J is TRBJ1-1 and V is TRBV9; perhaps TRBD1 as D (5 bases). The germline V and J ends were trimmed by 0 bases and 5 bases, with 11 bases remaining between them. Germline V gives CDR1 SGDLS, CDR2 YYNGEE. CDR3 size: 14 residues. The CDR3 loop is CASSVGGTKTEAFL. The CDR3, as DNA: TGTGCCAGCAGCGTAGGTGGGACGAAGACTGAAGCTTTCCTT.

In its sample, this clonotype was seen a few times. The V and J genes are TRBV7-9 and TRBJ2-6; TRBD1 matches at 7 bases. This CDR3 region has 20 residues. From germline, CDR1 is SEHNR and CDR2 FQNEAQ (reference sequence). Trimming at V came to 2 bases and at J to 0 bases, leaving 13 bases not matched to a gene. This chain's CDR3 is CASSLTGSTGERSGANVLTF. DNA of the CDR3: TGTGCCAGCAGCTTAACAGGTAGTACAGGGGAACGCTCTGGGGCCAACGTCCTGACTTTC.

V is TRBV4-1 and J is TRBJ1-4; D remains unclear. In germline, CDR1 is MGHRA, CDR2 YSYEKL. The CDR3 length is 15 residues. V was cut by 1 base and J by 4 bases, with 10 bases left in between. DNA for the CDR3: TGCGCCAGCAGCCAAGCTAGCGCCCTTAATGAAAAACTGTTTTTT. Its translation: CASSQASALNEKLFF.

This clonotype was detected many times. V is TRBV30 and J is TRBJ2-1, with D unclear. The CDR3 consists of 11 residues. Deletions cut 1 base from V and 6 bases from J, with 4 bases between. Per the germline V gene, CDR1 is GTSNPN and CDR2 is SVGIG (reference sequence). Here the CDR3 reads CAWSGPNEQFF. DNA for the CDR3: TGTGCCTGGAGTGGACCCAATGAGCAGTTCTTC.

As for this clonotype: This may stem from a read error, because a much larger clone lies one nucleotide away. No conserved phenylalanine or tryptophan is present at the end of the CDR3, so a read error is the likely explanation. The chain links TRBV6-5 to TRBJ2-7; 9 bases are shared with TRBD2. CDR1 and CDR2 from the germline V gene are MNHEY and SVGAGI. V dropped 0 bases and J dropped 3; count of bases not matched to a gene: 3. This CDR3 is 15 amino acids long. The CDR3 protein is CASSYSAGGHYEQYL. DNA of the CDR3: TGTGCCAGCAGTTACTCGGCGGGGGGGCACTACGAGCAGTACCTC.

A note on this clonotype: A much larger clone differs from this one at a single base, so this may be a read error. The gene calls are TRBV6-2 or TRBV6-3 and TRBJ1-5; D is unresolved. The CDR3 runs 18 residues. Germline V gene data show CDR1 as MNHEY and CDR2 as SVGEGT. The CDR3: CASSPTRIGSYSNQPQNF. In DNA, the CDR3 is TGTGCCAGCAGCCCAACGAGAATCGGGAGTTATAGCAATCAGCCCCAGAATTTT.